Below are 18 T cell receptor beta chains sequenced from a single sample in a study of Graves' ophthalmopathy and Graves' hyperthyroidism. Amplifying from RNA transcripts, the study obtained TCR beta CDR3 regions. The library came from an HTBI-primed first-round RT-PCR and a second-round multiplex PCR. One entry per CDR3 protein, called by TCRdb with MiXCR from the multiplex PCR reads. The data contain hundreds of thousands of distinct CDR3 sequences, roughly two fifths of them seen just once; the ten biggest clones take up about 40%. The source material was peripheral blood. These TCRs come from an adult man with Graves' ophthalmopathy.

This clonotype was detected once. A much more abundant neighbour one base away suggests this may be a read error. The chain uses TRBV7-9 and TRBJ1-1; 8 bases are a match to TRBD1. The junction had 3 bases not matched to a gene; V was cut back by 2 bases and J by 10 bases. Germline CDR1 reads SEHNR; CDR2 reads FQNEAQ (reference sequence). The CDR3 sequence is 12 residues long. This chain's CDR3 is CASSLSDRGAFF. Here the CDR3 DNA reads TGTGCCAGCAGCTTAAGCGACAGGGGAGCTTTCTTT.

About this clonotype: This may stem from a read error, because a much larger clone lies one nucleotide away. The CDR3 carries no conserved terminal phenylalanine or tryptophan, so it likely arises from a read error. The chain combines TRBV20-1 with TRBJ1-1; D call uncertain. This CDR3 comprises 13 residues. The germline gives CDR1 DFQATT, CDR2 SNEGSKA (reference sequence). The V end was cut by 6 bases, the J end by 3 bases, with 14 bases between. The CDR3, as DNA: TGCAGTGCACGGACTCCAGGAGACACTGAAGCTTTCCTT. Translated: CSARTPGDTEAFL.

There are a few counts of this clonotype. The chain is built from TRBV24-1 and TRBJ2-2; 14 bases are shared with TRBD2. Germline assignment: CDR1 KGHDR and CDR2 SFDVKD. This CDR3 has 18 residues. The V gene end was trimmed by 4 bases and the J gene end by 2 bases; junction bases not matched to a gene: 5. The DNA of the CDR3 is TGTGCCACCAGTGACCCAGGACTAGCGGGGGGCAACACCGGGGAGCTGTTTTTT. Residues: CATSDPGLAGGNTGELFF.

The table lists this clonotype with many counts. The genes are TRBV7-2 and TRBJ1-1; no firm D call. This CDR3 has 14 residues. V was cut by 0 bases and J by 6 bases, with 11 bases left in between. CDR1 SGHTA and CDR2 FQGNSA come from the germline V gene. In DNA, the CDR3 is TGTGCCAGCAGCTTAGCCGGCGGTGTACCTGAAGCTTTCTTT. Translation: CASSLAGGVPEAFF.

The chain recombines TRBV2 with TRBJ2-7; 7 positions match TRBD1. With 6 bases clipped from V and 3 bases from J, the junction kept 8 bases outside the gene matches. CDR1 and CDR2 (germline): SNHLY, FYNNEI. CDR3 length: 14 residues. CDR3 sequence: CASRATGPSYEQYF. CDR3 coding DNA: TGTGCCAGCAGAGCGACAGGGCCTAGCTACGAGCAGTACTTC.

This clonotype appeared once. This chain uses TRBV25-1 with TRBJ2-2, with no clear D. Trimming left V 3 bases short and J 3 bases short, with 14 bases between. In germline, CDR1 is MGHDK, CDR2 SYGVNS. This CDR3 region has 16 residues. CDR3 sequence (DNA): TGTGCCAGCAGTGATAGTGCCGGGCCGGACACCGGGGAGCTGTTTTTT. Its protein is CASSDSAGPDTGELFF.

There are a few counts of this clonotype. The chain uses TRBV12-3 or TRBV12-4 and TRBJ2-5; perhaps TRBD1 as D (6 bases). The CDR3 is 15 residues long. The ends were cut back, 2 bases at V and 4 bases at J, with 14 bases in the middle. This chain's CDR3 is CASSLLGGLGETQYF. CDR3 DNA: TGTGCCAGCAGTTTACTTGGGGGCCTCGGAGAGACCCAGTACTTC.

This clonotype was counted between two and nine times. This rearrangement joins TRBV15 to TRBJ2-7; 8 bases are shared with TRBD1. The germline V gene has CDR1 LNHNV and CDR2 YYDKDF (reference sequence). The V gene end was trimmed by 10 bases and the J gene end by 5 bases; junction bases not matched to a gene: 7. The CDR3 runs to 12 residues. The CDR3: CASSRQGNEQYF. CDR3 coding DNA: TGTGCCAGCTCACGACAGGGGAACGAGCAGTACTTC.

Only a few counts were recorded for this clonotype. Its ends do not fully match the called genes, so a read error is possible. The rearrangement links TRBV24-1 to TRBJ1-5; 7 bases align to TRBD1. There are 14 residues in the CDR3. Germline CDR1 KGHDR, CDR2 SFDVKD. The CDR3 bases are TGTGCCAGCAGTTATGGACAGGCAGATCAGCCCCAGCATTTT. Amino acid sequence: CASSYGQADQPQHF.

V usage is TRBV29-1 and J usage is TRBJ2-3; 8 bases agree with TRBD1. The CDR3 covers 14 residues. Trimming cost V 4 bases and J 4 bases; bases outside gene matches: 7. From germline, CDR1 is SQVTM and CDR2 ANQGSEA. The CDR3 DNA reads TGCAGCGTTGCACGGACAGGGCGTTCAGATACGCAGTATTTT. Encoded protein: CSVARTGRSDTQYF.

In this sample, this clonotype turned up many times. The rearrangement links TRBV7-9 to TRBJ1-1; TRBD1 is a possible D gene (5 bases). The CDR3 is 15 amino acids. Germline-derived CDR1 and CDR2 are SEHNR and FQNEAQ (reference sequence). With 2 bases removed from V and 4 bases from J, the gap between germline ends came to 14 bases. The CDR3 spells CASSLPLGTFTEAFF. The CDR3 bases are TGTGCCAGCAGCTTACCTCTCGGGACGTTCACTGAAGCTTTCTTT.

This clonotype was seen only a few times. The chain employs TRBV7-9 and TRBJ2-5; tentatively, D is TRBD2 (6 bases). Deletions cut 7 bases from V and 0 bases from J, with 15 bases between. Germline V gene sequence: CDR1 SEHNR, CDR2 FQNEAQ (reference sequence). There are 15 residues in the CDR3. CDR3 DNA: TGTGCCAGCATAAGCCAACGGGGGAACCAAGAGACCCAGTACTTC. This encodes CASISQRGNQETQYF.

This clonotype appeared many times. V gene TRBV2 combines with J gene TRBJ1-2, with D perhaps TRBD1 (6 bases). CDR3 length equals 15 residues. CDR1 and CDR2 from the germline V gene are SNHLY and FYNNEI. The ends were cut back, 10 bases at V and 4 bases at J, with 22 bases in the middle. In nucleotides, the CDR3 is TGTGCCACCCCAGGGGACGTACGTACGATCTATGGCTACACCTTC. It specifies CATPGDVRTIYGYTF.

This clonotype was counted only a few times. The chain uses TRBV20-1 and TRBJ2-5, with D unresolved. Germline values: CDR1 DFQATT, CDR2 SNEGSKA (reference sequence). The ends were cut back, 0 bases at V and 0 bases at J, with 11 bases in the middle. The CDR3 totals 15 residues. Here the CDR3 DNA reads TGCAGTGCTAGAGATCTCTTCCGGTACCAAGAGACCCAGTACTTC. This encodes CSARDLFRYQETQYF.

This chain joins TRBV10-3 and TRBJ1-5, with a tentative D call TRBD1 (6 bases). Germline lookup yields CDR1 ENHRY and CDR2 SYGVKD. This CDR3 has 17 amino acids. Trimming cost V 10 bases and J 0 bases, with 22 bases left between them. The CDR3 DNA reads TGTGCCAGCACGAAAAGGCGGGGGCCTGATAGCAATCAGCCCCAGCATTTT. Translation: CASTKRRGPDSNQPQHF.

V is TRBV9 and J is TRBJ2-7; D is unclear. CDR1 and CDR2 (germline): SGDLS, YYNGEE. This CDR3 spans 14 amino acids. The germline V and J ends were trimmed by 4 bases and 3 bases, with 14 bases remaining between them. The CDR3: CASSPVSNGYEQYF. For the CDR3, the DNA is TGTGCCAGCAGCCCAGTCAGCAACGGCTACGAGCAGTACTTC.

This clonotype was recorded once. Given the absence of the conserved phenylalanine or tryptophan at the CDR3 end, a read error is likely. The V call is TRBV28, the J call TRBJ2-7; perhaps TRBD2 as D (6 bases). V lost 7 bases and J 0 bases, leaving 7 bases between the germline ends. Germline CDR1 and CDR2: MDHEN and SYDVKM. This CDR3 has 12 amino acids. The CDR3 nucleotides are TGTGCCAGCACGGGAGCCTCCTACGAGCAGTACCTC. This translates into CASTGASYEQYL.

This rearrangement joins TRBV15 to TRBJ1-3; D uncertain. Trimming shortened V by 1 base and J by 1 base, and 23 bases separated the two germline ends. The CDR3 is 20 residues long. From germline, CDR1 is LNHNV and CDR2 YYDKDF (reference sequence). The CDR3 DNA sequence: TGTGCCACCAGCAGAGCCCGGGCCAACACCAAGGGAGATTCTGGAAACACCATATATTTT. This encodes CATSRARANTKGDSGNTIYF.